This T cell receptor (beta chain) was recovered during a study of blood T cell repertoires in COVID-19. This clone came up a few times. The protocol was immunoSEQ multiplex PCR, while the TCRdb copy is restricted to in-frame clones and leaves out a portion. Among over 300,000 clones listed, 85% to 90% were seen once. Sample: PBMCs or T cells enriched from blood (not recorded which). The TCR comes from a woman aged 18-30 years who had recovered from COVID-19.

The CDR3 sequence: CATSDGSRGGASEKLFF. The CDR3, as DNA: TGTGCCACCAGCGATGGATCGAGAGGGGGGGCCTCGGAAAAACTGTTTTTT. This chain connects TRBV24-1 to TRBJ1-4; possibly TRBD1 for D (6 bases). The CDR3 is made up of 17 amino acids. Germline lookup yields CDR1 KGHDR and CDR2 SFDVKD. V was shortened by 7 bases and J by 8 bases, with 25 bases between the two germline ends.